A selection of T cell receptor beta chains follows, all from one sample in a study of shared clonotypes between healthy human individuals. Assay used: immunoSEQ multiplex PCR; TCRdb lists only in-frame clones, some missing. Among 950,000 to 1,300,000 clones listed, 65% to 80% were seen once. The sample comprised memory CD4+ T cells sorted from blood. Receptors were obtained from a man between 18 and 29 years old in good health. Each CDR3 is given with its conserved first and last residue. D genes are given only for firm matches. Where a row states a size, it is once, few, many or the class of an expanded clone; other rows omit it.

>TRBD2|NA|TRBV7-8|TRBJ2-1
CASREAGGRSYNEQFF
TGTGCCAGCAGAGAGGCGGGGGGCCGCTCCTACAATGAGCAGTTCTTC
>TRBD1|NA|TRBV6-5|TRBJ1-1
CASINRGVTEAFF
TGTGCCAGCATTAACAGGGGAGTTACTGAAGCTTTCTTT
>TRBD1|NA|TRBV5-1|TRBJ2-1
CASSLTDRVGINEQFF
TGCGCCAGCAGCCTTACCGACAGGGTTGGAATCAATGAGCAGTTCTTC
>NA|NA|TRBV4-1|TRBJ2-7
CASSHPGGSSYEQYF
TGCGCCAGCAGCCACCCTGGGGGGAGCTCCTACGAGCAGTACTTC
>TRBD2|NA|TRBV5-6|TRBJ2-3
CASSFPSGSSSTDTQYF
TGTGCCAGCAGCTTCCCTAGCGGGAGCTCTAGCACAGATACGCAGTATTTT
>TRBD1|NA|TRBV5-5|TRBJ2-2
CASSSGQVNTGELFF
TGTGCCAGCAGCTCGGGACAGGTGAACACCGGGGAGCTGTTTTTT
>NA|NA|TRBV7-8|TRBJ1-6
CASSTGTTNSPLHF
TGTGCCAGCAGCACCGGGACAACGAATTCACCCCTCCACTTT
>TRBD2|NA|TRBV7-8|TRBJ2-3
CASSHSTSGMKSTDTQYF
TGTGCCAGCAGCCACTCGACTAGCGGGATGAAGAGCACAGATACGCAGTATTTT
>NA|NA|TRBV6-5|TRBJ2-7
CASRKLFVYEQYF
TGTGCCAGCAGGAAACTTTTTGTCTACGAGCAGTACTTC
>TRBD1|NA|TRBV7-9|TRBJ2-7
CASSLGTGSYEQYF
TGTGCCAGCAGCTTAGGGACAGGGAGCTACGAGCAGTACTTC
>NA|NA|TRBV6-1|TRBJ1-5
CASSLTGPQHF
TGTGCCAGCAGTTTAACCGGGCCACAGCATTTT
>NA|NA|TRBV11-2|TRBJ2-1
CASSLETGEQFF
TGTGCCAGCAGCTTAGAAACCGGGGAGCAGTTCTTC
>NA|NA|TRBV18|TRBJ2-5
CASSPLGAETQYF
TGTGCCAGCTCACCATTGGGGGCAGAGACCCAGTACTTC
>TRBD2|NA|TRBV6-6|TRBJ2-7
CASSYSSGEVGEQYF
TGTGCCAGCAGTTACTCGAGCGGGGAGGTGGGGGAGCAGTACTTC
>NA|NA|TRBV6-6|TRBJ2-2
CASSTSVSNTGELFF
TGTGCCAGCAGTACTTCCGTCTCGAACACCGGGGAGCTGTTTTTT
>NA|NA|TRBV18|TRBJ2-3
CASSPTGDTQYF
TGTGCCAGCTCTCCTACAGGGGATACGCAGTATTTT
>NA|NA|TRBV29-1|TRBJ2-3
CSVEISTDTQYF
TGCAGCGTTGAGATAAGCACAGATACGCAGTATTTT
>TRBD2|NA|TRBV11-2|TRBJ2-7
CASSLGRSETSRHEQYF
TGTGCCAGCAGCTTGGGAAGGTCCGAGACTAGCAGACACGAGCAGTACTTC
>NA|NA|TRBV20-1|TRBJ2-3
CSAREKDTQYF
TGCAGTGCTAGAGAGAAGGATACGCAGTATTTT
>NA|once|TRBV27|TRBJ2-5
CASSLETGETQYF
TGTGCCAGCAGTTTAGAAACTGGGGAGACCCAGTACTTC
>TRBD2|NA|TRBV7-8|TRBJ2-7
CASSFSGGTYEQYF
TGTGCCAGCAGCTTTAGCGGGGGAACCTACGAGCAGTACTTC
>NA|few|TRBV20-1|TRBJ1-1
CSALPGAFF
TGCAGTGCCCTCCCGGGAGCTTTCTTT
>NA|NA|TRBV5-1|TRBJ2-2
CATARTNTGELFF
TGCGCCACCGCCCGGACGAACACCGGGGAGCTGTTTTTT
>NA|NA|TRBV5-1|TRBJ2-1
CASSLGQKYNEQFF
TGCGCCAGCAGCTTGGGACAGAAGTACAATGAGCAGTTCTTC
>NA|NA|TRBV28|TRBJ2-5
CASGLVGETQYF
TGTGCCAGCGGGCTAGTAGGAGAGACCCAGTACTTC
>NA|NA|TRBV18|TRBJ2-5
CASSRPSGTQYF
TGTGCCAGCTCACGCCCCTCCGGGACCCAGTACTTC
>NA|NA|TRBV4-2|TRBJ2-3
CASSQLASTDTQYF
TGTGCCAGCAGCCAACTAGCATCCACAGATACGCAGTATTTT
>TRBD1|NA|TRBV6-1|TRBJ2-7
CASSEQGAGEQYF
TGTGCCAGCAGTGAACAGGGGGCAGGCGAGCAGTACTTC
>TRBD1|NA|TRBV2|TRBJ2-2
CASAEQGATGELFF
TGTGCCAGCGCGGAACAGGGGGCGACCGGGGAGCTGTTTTTT
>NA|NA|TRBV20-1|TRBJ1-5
CSAGVGQPQHF
TGCAGTGCAGGGGTCGGACAGCCCCAGCATTTT
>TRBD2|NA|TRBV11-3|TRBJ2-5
CASSLGLGLAGETQYF
TGTGCCAGCAGCTTAGGATTAGGACTAGCCGGAGAGACCCAGTACTTC
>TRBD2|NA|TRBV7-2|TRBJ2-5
CASSLGSGGPQMTQYF
TGTGCCAGCAGCTTAGGCAGCGGGGGGCCCCAGATGACCCAGTACTTC
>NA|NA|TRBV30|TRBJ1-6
CAWSPTNSPLHF
TGTGCCTGGAGTCCAACTAATTCACCCCTCCACTTT
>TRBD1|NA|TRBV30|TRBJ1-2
CAWTGDSGLSGYTF
TGTGCCTGGACGGGGGACAGCGGGTTAAGTGGCTACACCTTC
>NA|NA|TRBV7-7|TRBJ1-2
CASSLPYSLDSNYGYTF
TGTGCTAGCAGCTTACCGTACTCCCTTGACTCTAACTATGGCTACACCTTC